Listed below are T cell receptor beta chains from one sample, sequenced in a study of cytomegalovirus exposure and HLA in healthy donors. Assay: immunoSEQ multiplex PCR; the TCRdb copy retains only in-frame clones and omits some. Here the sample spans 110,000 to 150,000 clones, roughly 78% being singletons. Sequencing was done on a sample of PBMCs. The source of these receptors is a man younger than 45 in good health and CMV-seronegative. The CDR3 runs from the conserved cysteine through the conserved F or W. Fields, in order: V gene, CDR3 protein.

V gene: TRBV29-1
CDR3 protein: CSVVGRDFYEQYF

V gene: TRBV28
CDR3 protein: CASSLFPPAGNTDTQYF

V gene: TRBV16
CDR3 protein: CASSRGGRTPQHF

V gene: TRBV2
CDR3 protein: CASSVSLSDTQYF

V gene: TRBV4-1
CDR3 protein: CASSQDPTDTQYF

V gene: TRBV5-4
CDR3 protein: CASSRPGTGLNIQYF

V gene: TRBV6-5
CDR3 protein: CASKSLSGANVLTF

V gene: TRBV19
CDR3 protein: CASSTVNANTGELFF

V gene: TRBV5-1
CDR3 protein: CASAVQQGSYASRLETQYF

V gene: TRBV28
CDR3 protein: CASSPRWGLAGGDEQFF

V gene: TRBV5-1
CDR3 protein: CASSLDSTNEKLFF

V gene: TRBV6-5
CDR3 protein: CASSLGTGVYNEQFF

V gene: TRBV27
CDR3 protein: CASSLNGGGSNQPQHF

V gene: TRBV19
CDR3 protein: CASSIEPDRSDQPQHF

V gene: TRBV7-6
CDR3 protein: CASSLGGAGANVLTF

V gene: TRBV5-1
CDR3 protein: CASSGGQGAYNEQFF

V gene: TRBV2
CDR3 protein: CASRGGGGRAGANVLTF

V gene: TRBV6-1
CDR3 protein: CASSARSRGGAGELFF

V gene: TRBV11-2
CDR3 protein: CASSLDWAGADTQYF

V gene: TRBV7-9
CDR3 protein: CASSLPGTDSYEQYF

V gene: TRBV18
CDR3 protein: CASSPDRGFQPQHF

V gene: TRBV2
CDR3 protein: CASSERRQSYEQYF

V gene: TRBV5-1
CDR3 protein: CASSLAQGSGGDTQYF

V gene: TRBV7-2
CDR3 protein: CASSGRQGTSGNTIYF

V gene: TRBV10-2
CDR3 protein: CASQRTGGQSSYEQYF

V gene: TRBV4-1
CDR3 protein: CASSWTGGEKLFF

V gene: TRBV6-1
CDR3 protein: CASSGWSGGGTDTQYF

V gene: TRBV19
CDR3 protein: CASSIPGDYYGYTF

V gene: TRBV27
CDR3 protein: CASSLYRTGVYNEQFF

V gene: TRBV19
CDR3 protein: CASSMSSTGKAFF

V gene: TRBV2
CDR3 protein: CASRPGQGFYGYTF

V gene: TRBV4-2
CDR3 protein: CASSQTSGTGDEKLFF

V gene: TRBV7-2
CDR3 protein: CASSQGGSLAKNIQYF

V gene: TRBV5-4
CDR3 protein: CASSLGETGVRFYF

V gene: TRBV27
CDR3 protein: CASSPRGSGSYEQYF

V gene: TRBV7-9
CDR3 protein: CASSRALTVSTDTQYF

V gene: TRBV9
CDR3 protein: CASSVRTVLPTDTQYF

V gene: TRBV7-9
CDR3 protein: CASSLDRGFETQYF

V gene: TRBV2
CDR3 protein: CASSESSGSYEQYF

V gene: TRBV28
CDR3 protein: CASSLFTGHSLHF

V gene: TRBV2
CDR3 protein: CASCRFTYEQYF

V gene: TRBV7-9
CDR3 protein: CASSSGLAGGEQFF

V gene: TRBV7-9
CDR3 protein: CASSIFPRTEGEKLFF

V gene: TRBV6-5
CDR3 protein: CASKFRTSGYNEQFF

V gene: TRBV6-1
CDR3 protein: CASSEGGQGGETQYF

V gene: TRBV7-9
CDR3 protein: CASSFTGGNQPQHF

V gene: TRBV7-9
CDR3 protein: CASSRDSRVYGYTF

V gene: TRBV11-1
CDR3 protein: CASSPGTALAKNIQYF

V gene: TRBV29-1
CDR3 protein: CSVEYRGLRGTQYF